The clone carrying this T cell receptor (beta chain) has a single count. These data come from a study of shared clonotypes between healthy human individuals. In unsorted samples, genomic DNA was obtained using about 90 million PBMCs. The V and J ends lost 5 bases and 0 bases, in that order; junction bases with no gene match: 4. The CDR3 loop spans 15 amino acids. Germline assignment: CDR1 SNHLY and CDR2 FYNNEI. Sequencing used immunoSEQ multiplex PCR; TCRdb keeps in-frame clones, though not all of them. The table shows hundreds of thousands of clones, with around 75% occurring only once. The chain couples TRBV2 to TRBJ2-3; 8 nucleotides match TRBD2. The TCR originated in a middle-aged woman in good health. Some clones in this sample may be carry-over from other donors' samples. Sequencing was carried out using PBMCs. The CDR3 loop reads CASSSGGDSTDTQYF. DNA of the CDR3: TGTGCCAGCAGTAGCGGGGGTGATAGCACAGATACGCAGTATTTT.